What follows is one T cell receptor (beta chain) and its context. This record comes from a study of blood T cell repertoires in COVID-19. Trimming shortened V by 3 bases and J by 0 bases, and 11 bases separated the two germline ends. Germline values: CDR1 LGHDT, CDR2 YNNKEL (reference sequence). This CDR3 comprises 15 residues. Produced via immunoSEQ multiplex PCR; TCRdb's table is partial and in-frame only. The sample has 95,000 to 150,000 clones; about 79% are singletons. The clonotype was recovered from a woman between 65 and 79 years old with acute or convalescent COVID-19. V is TRBV3-1 (or the pseudogene TRBV3-2) and J is TRBJ1-2; D is undetermined. The sequenced material came from peripheral blood. The CDR3 sequence is CASSQYEDSNYGYTF. CDR3 nucleotides: TGTGCCAGCAGCCAGTATGAGGACTCTAACTATGGCTACACCTTC.